This T cell receptor beta chain is drawn from a study of cytomegalovirus exposure and HLA in healthy donors. For the study at large: T cells numbering about 179 million yielded some 120 million unique TCR beta sequences in an earlier analysis.

The CDR3 runs to 11 residues. Germline CDR1 reads DFQATT; CDR2 reads SNEGSKA (reference sequence). V shed 7 bases and J shed 2 bases, with 9 bases lying between them. Comment on this clone: Its antigen is unknown.

Study-wide results and caveats: Association of fewer than 20,000 TCR beta sequences with HLA alleles was found at 0.05 false discovery rate in a later analysis. DRB1 showed the most TCR associations and HLA-C the fewest in a later analysis, as rates varied by HLA locus.

The PCR ran on 60 Vbeta and 13 Jbeta primers. Libraries were prepared by immunoSEQ multiplex PCR; TCRdb keeps only in-frame clonotypes and omits some of them. The sample lists under 200,000 clones; about 85% were seen once. J is TRBJ2-7 and V is TRBV20-1; D not certain. This TCR was sampled from a woman aged 45-60 years in good health and CMV-seropositive. Sequenced sample: PBMCs. The DNA for the CDR3 is TGCAGTGGCTACGACACCTACGAGCAGTACTTC. This codes for CSGYDTYEQYF.